This is a list of T cell receptor beta chains from one sample in a study of blood T cell repertoires in COVID-19. The method was immunoSEQ multiplex PCR; TCRdb's version includes in-frame clones alone and lacks a portion of them. The sample holds 300,000 to 400,000 clones; 86% are singletons and the top ten take around 4.5%. Material: PBMCs or T cells enriched from blood (not recorded which). The receptors stem from a woman between 40 and 50 years old with acute COVID-19. The CDR3 runs from the conserved cysteine through the conserved F or W. D genes are given only for firm matches. Not every row has a clone size; where given, it reads once, few, many or a size class.

clone_size	v_call	d_call	j_call	cdr3_nt	cdr3_aa
.	TRBV24-1	TRBD1	TRBJ2-2	TGTGCCACCAGTGATTTGAAAGGGGGCCCCACCGGGGAGCTGTTTTTT	CATSDLKGGPTGELFF
once	TRBV4-3	.	TRBJ1-1	TGCGCCAGCAGCCAAGATCCCCGGAACACTGAAGCTTTCTTT	CASSQDPRNTEAFF
few	TRBV5-1	TRBD1	TRBJ1-3	TGCGCCAGCACCTTAGCACCGGGACAGCCTTTCTCTGGAAACACCATATATTTT	CASTLAPGQPFSGNTIYF
.	TRBV4-1	.	TRBJ1-1	TGCGCCAGCAGCCTACAGGTCAGCACTGAAGCTTTCTTT	CASSLQVSTEAFF
.	TRBV6-4	.	TRBJ2-1	TGTGCCAGCAGTGTGGACACCTCGATCTACAATGAGCAGTTCTTC	CASSVDTSIYNEQFF
.	TRBV7-9	.	TRBJ1-5	TGTGCCAGCAGCCCGTACAGGGTTGGGGTATCTTCGCCCCAGCATTTT	CASSPYRVGVSSPQHF
.	TRBV7-2	TRBD1	TRBJ1-5	TGTGCCAGCAGTATACAGGGGAACGGTCAGCCCCAGCATTTT	CASSIQGNGQPQHF
once	TRBV27	TRBD1	TRBJ2-7	TGTGCCAGCAGTTTACGGCAGGGGGCCTACGAGCAGTACTTC	CASSLRQGAYEQYF
.	TRBV7-2	.	TRBJ1-6	TGTGCCAGCAGCCGCCAGGCAGCAATCCAAATTCTTTCACCCCTCCACTTT	CASSRQAAIQILSPLHF
few	TRBV28	.	TRBJ1-3	TGTGCCAGCAGTTTACCGGGGGGAGGTAGCGGAAACACCATATATTTT	CASSLPGGGSGNTIYF
.	TRBV4-1	TRBD1	TRBJ2-7	TGCGCCAGCAGCCAAGGTTGGACAGGGTTCGACGAGCAGTACTTC	CASSQGWTGFDEQYF
once	TRBV7-2	TRBD1	TRBJ2-7	TGTGCCAGCAGCCCCTTGGGCACAGGGGGCCGCGAGCAGTACTTC	CASSPLGTGGREQYF
once	TRBV29-1	.	TRBJ1-2	TGCAGCGTGGGGTCAGGGTATGGCTACACCTTC	CSVGSGYGYTF
.	TRBV19	.	TRBJ1-5	TGTGCCAGTAGTATCGGAGATACAGGCGTCAATCAGCCCCAGCATTTT	CASSIGDTGVNQPQHF
.	TRBV6-2/TRBV6-3	TRBD1	TRBJ1-6	TGTGCCAGCAGTTCCGGACAGGGGAAAGTTAGTAATTCACCCCTCCACTTT	CASSSGQGKVSNSPLHF
.	TRBV2	TRBD1	TRBJ1-3	TGTGCCAGCAGTGGGACAGGGGGCAGAAACACCATATATTTT	CASSGTGGRNTIYF
.	TRBV27	TRBD2	TRBJ2-7	TGTGCCAGCAATCCTAGCGGGACTAACTACGAGCAGTACTTC	CASNPSGTNYEQYF
once	TRBV19	TRBD1	TRBJ1-2	TGTGCCAGTAGTATAGGCACAGGGGCAAGAAACTATGGCTACACCTTC	CASSIGTGARNYGYTF
.	TRBV4-2	.	TRBJ1-4	TGTGCCAGCAGCCAGGGCGGGGGGTTGTCTGAAAAACTGTTTTTT	CASSQGGGLSEKLFF
.	TRBV7-6	.	TRBJ2-1	TGTGCCAGCAGCCCGCTCCCTTCTAGCTCCCTCTCCTACAATGAGCAGTTCTTC	CASSPLPSSSLSYNEQFF
.	TRBV28	.	TRBJ1-6	TGTGCCAGCAGTTTATCCCCTGGGGGCCCCTCCTATAATTCACCCCTCCACTTT	CASSLSPGGPSYNSPLHF
.	TRBV11-2	TRBD1	TRBJ1-2	TGTGCCAGCAGCTCTCTCCGGACAGGGGGGGGCTATGGCTACACCTTC	CASSSLRTGGGYGYTF
.	TRBV4-2	.	TRBJ1-1	TGTGCCAGCAGCCAAGGGCCGGGGTCGCGGAACACTGAAGCTTTCTTT	CASSQGPGSRNTEAFF
.	TRBV21-1	.	TRBJ2-1	TGTGCCAGCAGCGCCCGACTCCCCGATCTTTCCTACAATGAGCAGTTCTTC	CASSARLPDLSYNEQFF
.	TRBV28	TRBD1	TRBJ2-7	TGTGCCAGCAGTTTTCAAGGACAGGGCGACTCCTACGAGCAGTACTTC	CASSFQGQGDSYEQYF
.	TRBV5-6	TRBD1	TRBJ1-2	TGTGCCAGCAGCCAGACAGGGGGCCCTTTCTTCTATGGCTACACCTTC	CASSQTGGPFFYGYTF
once	TRBV6-6	.	TRBJ2-5	TGTGCCAGCAGTTACGACTCTTACCCGGGCCAAGAGACCCAGTACTTC	CASSYDSYPGQETQYF
.	TRBV9	TRBD2	TRBJ2-3	TGTGCCAGCAGCGGTCGTGGCGGGAGGGCCGAAGATACGCAGTATTTT	CASSGRGGRAEDTQYF
once	TRBV3-1/TRBV3-2	TRBD1	TRBJ2-7	TGTGCCAGCAGCCCTTACCGAAGGACAGGGTATGGATTGCAGTACTTC	CASSPYRRTGYGLQYF
few	TRBV3-1/TRBV3-2	TRBD1	TRBJ1-1	TGTGCCAGCAGCCAAGGTGGAGGGGGCGGCACTGAAGCTTTCTTT	CASSQGGGGGTEAFF
.	TRBV19	TRBD2	TRBJ2-3	TGTGCCAGCAACCGGCTGGGGGGGAGCACAGATACGCAGTATTTT	CASNRLGGSTDTQYF
.	TRBV11-3	.	TRBJ2-3	TGTGCCAGCAGCTCCTCTAGCACAGATACGCAGTATTTT	CASSSSSTDTQYF
.	TRBV28	.	TRBJ1-5	TGTGCCAGCAGTTTGAGGGTAGATCGAGGCAATCAGCCCCAGCATTTT	CASSLRVDRGNQPQHF
.	TRBV18	.	TRBJ2-1	TGTGCCAGCTCACCAGGGGACATCTACAATGAGCAGTTCTTC	CASSPGDIYNEQFF
.	TRBV5-4	TRBD2	TRBJ2-3	TGTGCCAGCAGCTTGGCCGCGGGGGGGCCTGGAGATACGCAGTATTTT	CASSLAAGGPGDTQYF
.	TRBV4-1	TRBD1	TRBJ2-3	TGCGCCAGCAGCCAAGAGGCAGGGGGTCGCCTGCCGACAGATACGCAGTATTTT	CASSQEAGGRLPTDTQYF
.	TRBV28	TRBD1	TRBJ2-7	TGTGCCAGCAGTTTCGACAGGGGGCTACACGAGCAGTACTTC	CASSFDRGLHEQYF
.	TRBV6-1	.	TRBJ2-2	TGTGCCAGCAGTGAAAATGGGGGGGCCACCGGGGAGCTGTTTTTT	CASSENGGATGELFF
.	TRBV10-3	.	TRBJ2-7	TGTGCCATCAGTGAGTCGGTAGTCGCCGGGTCCTACGAGCAGTACTTC	CAISESVVAGSYEQYF
.	TRBV19	.	TRBJ1-5	TGTGCCAGTAGTCCGGGCGGGGGCCTAAATCAGCCCCAGCATTTT	CASSPGGGLNQPQHF
.	TRBV5-6	.	TRBJ2-2	TGTGCCAGCAGCTTGCCCGGGACACGAACGAACACCGGGGAGCTGTTTTTT	CASSLPGTRTNTGELFF
many	TRBV18	TRBD1	TRBJ1-5	TGTGCCAGCTCAATAACAGGGGAAGTCGGTCAGCCCCAGCATTTT	CASSITGEVGQPQHF
.	TRBV18	.	TRBJ1-2	TGTGCCAGCTCACCAAACCAGGGATCTAACTATGGCTACACCTTC	CASSPNQGSNYGYTF
.	TRBV6-2/TRBV6-3	.	TRBJ1-2	TGTGCCAGCAGTTATACGGTGTCTAGCGGCTACACCTTC	CASSYTVSSGYTF
.	TRBV27	.	TRBJ1-3	TGTGCCAGCAGTCCCGCAGACAGGCCCTCTGGAAACACCATATATTTT	CASSPADRPSGNTIYF
.	TRBV18	.	TRBJ2-7	TGTGCCAGCTCACCACGGGGGCGGCTCTACGAGCAGTACTTC	CASSPRGRLYEQYF
.	TRBV3-1/TRBV3-2	.	TRBJ2-5	TGTGCCAGCTTCGGGACAATGGGGTTCCAGACCCAGTACTTC	CASFGTMGFQTQYF
.	TRBV7-9	.	TRBJ1-1	TGTGCCAGCTCCGACCGGGAGAACACTGAAGCTTTCTTT	CASSDRENTEAFF
.	TRBV7-2	TRBD1	TRBJ2-7	TGTGCCAGCAGCTTAGGGGCCGGACAGGGTAACGAGCAGTACTTC	CASSLGAGQGNEQYF
.	TRBV4-2	.	TRBJ1-2	TGTGCCAGCAGCCATTCCGAGACAGGCCTACGCGGCTATGGCTACACCTTC	CASSHSETGLRGYGYTF
.	TRBV24-1	TRBD1	TRBJ2-4	TGTGCCACCAGTGACGCCGGGACAGGGAAAAACATTCAGTACTTC	CATSDAGTGKNIQYF
.	TRBV7-9	.	TRBJ1-4	TGTGCCAGCAGCTTAGCGCGCCAGGGAAAAGAAAAACTGTTTTTT	CASSLARQGKEKLFF
.	TRBV4-3	.	TRBJ2-3	TGCGCCAGCAGCCCGCGCGAGCTCCACCCCCTCACAGATACGCAGTATTTT	CASSPRELHPLTDTQYF
.	TRBV27	TRBD1	TRBJ1-2	TGTGCCAGCAGTTTCCAGGGGGACTATGGCTACACCTTC	CASSFQGDYGYTF
.	TRBV7-9	TRBD1	TRBJ1-4	TGTGCCAGCAGTCCCCCCCCGGGCAGGGGGGAAGAAAAACTGTTTTTT	CASSPPPGRGEEKLFF